This T cell receptor beta chain was identified during a study of CD8+ T cells in alopecia areata. Across the study: Treated patients received oral tofacitinib, 5 to 10 mg twice daily. The study, taken as a whole, reports: Expanded CD8+ clones among the top 100, and scalp clonality, were significantly decreased by tofacitinib.

In each case, RNA was isolated and then reverse transcribed into cDNA as the sequencing template. Repertoires were generated with immunoSEQ multiplex PCR, while TCRdb's copy carries only in-frame clones and drops some. The table records about 76,000 clones, approximately 70% of them present only once. Treatment described: oral pan-JAK inhibitor, 5-10 mg twice daily. Alopecia areata patients had lesional scalp punch biopsies and peripheral blood taken from them. The CDR3 extends over 14 amino acids. After removal of 2 bases from V and 5 bases from J, the junction contained 5 bases not matched to a gene. Germline assignment: CDR1 SNHLY and CDR2 FYNNEI. This clone was found a few times. Its antigen is as yet unknown.

This specimen consisted of CD8+ T cells sorted from blood, obtained at week 24, from a patient treated with tofacitinib. The V gene is TRBV2, the J gene TRBJ1-1, with 7 bases that match TRBD1. This sequence originates from a human donor with alopecia areata. The CDR3 sequence is CASSEKGGGTEAFF. The CDR3 DNA reads as TGTGCCAGCAGTGAAAAAGGGGGCGGGACTGAAGCTTTCTTT. Full variable domain (rest looked up from reference TRBV2 and TRBJ1-1): EPEVTQTPSHQVTQMGQEVILRCVPISNHLYFYWYRQILGQKVEFLVSFYNNEISEKSEIFDDQFSVERPDGSNFTLKIRSTKLEDSAMYFCASSEKGGGTEAFFGQGTRLTVV.